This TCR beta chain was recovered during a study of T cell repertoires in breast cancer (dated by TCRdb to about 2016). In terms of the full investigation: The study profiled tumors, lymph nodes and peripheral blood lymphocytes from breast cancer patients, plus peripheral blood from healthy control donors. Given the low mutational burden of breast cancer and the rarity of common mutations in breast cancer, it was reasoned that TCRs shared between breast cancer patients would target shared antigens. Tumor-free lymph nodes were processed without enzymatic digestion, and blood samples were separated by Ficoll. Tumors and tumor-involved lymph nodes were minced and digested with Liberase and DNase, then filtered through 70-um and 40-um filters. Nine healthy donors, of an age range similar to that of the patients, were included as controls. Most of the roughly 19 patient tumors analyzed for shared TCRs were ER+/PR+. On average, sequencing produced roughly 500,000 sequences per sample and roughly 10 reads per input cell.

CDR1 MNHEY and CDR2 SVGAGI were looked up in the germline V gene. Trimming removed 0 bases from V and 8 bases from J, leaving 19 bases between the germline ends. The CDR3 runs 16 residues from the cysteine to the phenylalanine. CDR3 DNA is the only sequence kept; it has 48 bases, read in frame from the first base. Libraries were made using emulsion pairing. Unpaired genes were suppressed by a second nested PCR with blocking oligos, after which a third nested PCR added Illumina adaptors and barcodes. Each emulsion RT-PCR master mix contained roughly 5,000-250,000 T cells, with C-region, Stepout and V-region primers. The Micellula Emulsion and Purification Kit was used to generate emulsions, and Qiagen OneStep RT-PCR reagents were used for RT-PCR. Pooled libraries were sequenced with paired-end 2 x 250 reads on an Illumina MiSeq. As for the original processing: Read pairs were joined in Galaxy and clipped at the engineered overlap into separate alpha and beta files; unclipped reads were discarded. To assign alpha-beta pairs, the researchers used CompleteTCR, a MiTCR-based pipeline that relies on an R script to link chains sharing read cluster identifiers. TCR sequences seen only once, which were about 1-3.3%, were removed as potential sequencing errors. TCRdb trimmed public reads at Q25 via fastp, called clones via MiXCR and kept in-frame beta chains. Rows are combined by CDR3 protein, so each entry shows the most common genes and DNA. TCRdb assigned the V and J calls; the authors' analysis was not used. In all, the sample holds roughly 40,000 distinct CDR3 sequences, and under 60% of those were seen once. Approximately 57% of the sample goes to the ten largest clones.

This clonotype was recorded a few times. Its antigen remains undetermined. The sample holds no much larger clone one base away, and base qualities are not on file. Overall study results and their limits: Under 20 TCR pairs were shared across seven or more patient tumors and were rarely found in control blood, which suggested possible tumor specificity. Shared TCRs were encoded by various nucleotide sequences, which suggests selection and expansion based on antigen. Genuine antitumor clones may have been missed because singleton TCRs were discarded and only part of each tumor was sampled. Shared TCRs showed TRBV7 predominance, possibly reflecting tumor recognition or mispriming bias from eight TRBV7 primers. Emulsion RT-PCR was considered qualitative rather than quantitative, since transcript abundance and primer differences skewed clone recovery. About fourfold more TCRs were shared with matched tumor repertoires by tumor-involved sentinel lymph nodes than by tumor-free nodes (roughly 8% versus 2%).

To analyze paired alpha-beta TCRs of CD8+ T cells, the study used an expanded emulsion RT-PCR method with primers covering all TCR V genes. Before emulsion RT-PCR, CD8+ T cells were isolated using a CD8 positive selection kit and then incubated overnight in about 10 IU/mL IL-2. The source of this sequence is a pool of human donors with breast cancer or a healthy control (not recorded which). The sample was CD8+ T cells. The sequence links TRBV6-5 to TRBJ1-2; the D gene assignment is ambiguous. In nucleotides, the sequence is TGTGCCAGCAGTTACTCGAGCAAGAGACGGGGAACGGGCTACACCTTC. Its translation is CASSYSSKRRGTGYTF.